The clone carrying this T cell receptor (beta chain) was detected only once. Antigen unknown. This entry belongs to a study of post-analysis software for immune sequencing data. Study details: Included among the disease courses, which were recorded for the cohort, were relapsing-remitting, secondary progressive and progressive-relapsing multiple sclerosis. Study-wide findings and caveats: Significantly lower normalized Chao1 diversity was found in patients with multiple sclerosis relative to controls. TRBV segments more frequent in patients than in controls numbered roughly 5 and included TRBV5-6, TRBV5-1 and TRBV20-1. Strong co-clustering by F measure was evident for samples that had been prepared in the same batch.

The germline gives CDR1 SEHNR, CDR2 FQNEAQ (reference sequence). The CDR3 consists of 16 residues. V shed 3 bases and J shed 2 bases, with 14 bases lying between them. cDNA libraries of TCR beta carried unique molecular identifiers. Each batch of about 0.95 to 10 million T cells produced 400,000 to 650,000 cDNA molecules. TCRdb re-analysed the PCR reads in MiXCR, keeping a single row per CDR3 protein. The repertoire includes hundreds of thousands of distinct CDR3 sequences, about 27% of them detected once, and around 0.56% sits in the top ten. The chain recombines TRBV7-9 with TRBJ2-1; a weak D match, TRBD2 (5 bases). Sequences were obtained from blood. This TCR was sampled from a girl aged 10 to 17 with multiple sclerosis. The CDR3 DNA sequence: TGTGCCAGCAGCTTCCCCCGAGCGGTAACCTACAATGAGCAGTTCTTC. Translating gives CASSFPRAVTYNEQFF.